This entry lists 29 T cell receptor beta chains sequenced from one sample in a study of blood T cell repertoires in COVID-19. This table comes from immunoSEQ multiplex PCR, and its TCRdb copy is limited to in-frame clones, with some not included. In the table there are about 190,000 clones, around 79% of which are singletons. The sample comprised peripheral blood. The receptors were sampled from a woman in her 50s with acute or convalescent COVID-19.

About this clone: The sample has other DNA sequences that encode this CDR3 too. The chain combines TRBV5-1 with TRBJ2-2; TRBD1 is a possible D gene (6 bases). The germline V and J ends were trimmed by 6 bases and 0 bases, with 9 bases remaining between them. This CDR3 comprises 14 residues. Germline V gene data show CDR1 as SGHRS and CDR2 as YFSETQ. The CDR3 is CASTPGANTGELFF. The CDR3 region has the DNA TGCGCCAGCACCCCAGGGGCGAACACCGGGGAGCTGTTTTTT.

This chain connects TRBV6-6 to TRBJ1-1; possible D gene TRBD1, 6 bases. CDR1 is MNHNY and CDR2 is SVGAGI in the germline V gene (reference sequence). Trimming stripped 1 base from V and 1 base from J, with 10 bases between. The CDR3 has 15 amino acids. The CDR3 loop is CASSYYSTGNTEAFF. The CDR3 region has the DNA TGTGCCAGCAGTTACTACTCGACAGGGAACACTGAAGCTTTCTTT.

V and J are TRBV7-7 and TRBJ1-6; D is uncertain. CDR1 and CDR2 from the germline V gene are SSHAT and FNYEAQ (reference sequence). The CDR3 length is 13 residues. Between the trimmed V and J ends, which lost 3 bases and 6 bases, there was a span of 6 bases. CDR3 sequence (DNA): TGTGCCAGCAGCTTTAATCGTAATTCACCCCTCCACTTT. Residues: CASSFNRNSPLHF.

The V and J genes are TRBV7-2 and TRBJ1-4; TRBD1 aligns across 11 bases. The CDR3 sequence is 14 residues long. V dropped 5 bases and J dropped 7; count of bases not matched to a gene: 3. CDR1 is SGHTA, CDR2 FQGNSA, per germline. CDR3 protein: CASSPGTGGEKLFF. CDR3 DNA: TGTGCCAGCAGCCCGGGGACAGGGGGTGAAAAACTGTTTTTT.

This clone was seen a single time. The gene calls are TRBV19 and TRBJ1-5; a weak D match, TRBD1 (5 bases). The CDR3 is 15 residues long. Germline V gene sequence: CDR1 LNHDA, CDR2 SQIVND (reference sequence). The V end lost 7 bases, the J end lost 3 bases, and 16 bases lay between the germline ends. The CDR3 nucleotides are TGTGCCAGTAAGATCAGGGATCTAATCAATCAGCCCCAGCATTTT. Translated: CASKIRDLINQPQHF. Using reference TRBV19 and TRBJ1-5 for the parts outside the CDR3, the full variable domain is DGGITQSPKYLFRKEGQNVTLSCEQNLNHDAMYWYRQDPGQGLRLIYYSQIVNDFQKGDIAEGYSVSREKKESFPLTVTSAQKNPTAFYLCASKIRDLINQPQHFGDGTRLSIL.

This clone was seen only a few times. The chain carries TRBV10-3 and TRBJ2-1, with D possibly matching TRBD1 (6 bases). The CDR3 is made up of 12 amino acids. Germline CDR1 ENHRY, CDR2 SYGVKD. The V and J ends lost 7 bases and 4 bases respectively, with 8 bases between them. The CDR3 is CAINGQYNEQFF. The CDR3, as DNA: TGTGCCATCAACGGACAGTACAATGAGCAGTTCTTC.

The chain uses TRBV6-2 or TRBV6-3 and TRBJ2-1, with 11 bases aligning to TRBD2. There are 17 residues in the CDR3. Germline V gene data show CDR1 as MNHEY and CDR2 as SVGEGT. Trimming cost V 6 bases and J 4 bases; bases outside gene matches: 11. The DNA for the CDR3 is TGTGCCAGCAGCACCAACCTAGCGGGGGGTCATTACAATGAGCAGTTCTTC. Its translation: CASSTNLAGGHYNEQFF.

The gene calls are TRBV28 and TRBJ1-5, with 8 bases lining up with TRBD1. CDR1 and CDR2 from the germline V gene are MDHEN and SYDVKM. The CDR3 has 14 residues. V trimming: 8 bases; J trimming: 6 bases; junction bases outside the gene matches: 9. The CDR3 coding sequence is TGTGCCAGCGGTGGCAGGGGGCCGGTTCAGCCCCAGCATTTT. It specifies CASGGRGPVQPQHF.

This rearrangement joins TRBV28 to TRBJ1-2, with 8 bases matching TRBD1. CDR1 MDHEN and CDR2 SYDVKM come from the germline V gene. The length of the CDR3 is 14 residues. The J segment lost 2 bases and the V segment lost 6 bases, leaving 5 bases of the junction unmatched. The CDR3 is CASSQGAANYGYTF. DNA of the CDR3: TGTGCCAGCAGCCAGGGGGCTGCAAACTATGGCTACACCTTC.

The rearrangement links TRBV11-2 to TRBJ2-7, with a tentative D call TRBD1 (6 bases). The CDR3 totals 13 residues. The V gene lost 3 bases and the J gene lost 4 bases, with 10 bases spanning the gap. Germline V CDR1 and CDR2: SGHAT, FQNNGV. The CDR3 DNA reads as TGTGCCAGCAGCTTTGGGACACGGTACGAGCAGTACTTC. The encoded protein is CASSFGTRYEQYF.

V usage is TRBV7-8 and J usage is TRBJ1-1; no clear D. V was shortened by 2 bases and J by 1 base, with 11 bases between the two germline ends. This CDR3 comprises 15 residues. Germline assignment: CDR1 SGHVS and CDR2 FQNEAQ. CDR3 sequence: CASSLFTPGNTEAFF. The DNA of the CDR3 is TGTGCCAGCAGCTTATTCACCCCAGGGAACACTGAAGCTTTCTTT. Variable domain in full (rest from reference TRBV7-8 and TRBJ1-1): GAGVSQSPRYKVAKRGQDVALRCDPISGHVSLFWYQQALGQGPEFLTYFQNEAQLDKSGLPSDRFFAERPEGSVSTLKIQRTQQEDSAVYLCASSLFTPGNTEAFFGQGTRLTVV.

The chain employs TRBV28 and TRBJ1-5; no firm D call. The V and J ends lost 4 bases and 1 base respectively, with 17 bases between them. CDR1 and CDR2 (germline): MDHEN, SYDVKM. The CDR3 contains 17 residues. CDR3 DNA sequence: TGTGCCAGCAGTTCGCCAGGTCGAAAGTTGAGCAATCAGCCCCAGCATTTT. Protein sequence: CASSSPGRKLSNQPQHF. The full variable domain, rest sourced from reference TRBV28 and TRBJ1-5, is DVKVTQSSRYLVKRTGEKVFLECVQDMDHENMFWYRQDPGLGLRLIYFSYDVKMKEKGDIPEGYSVSREKKERFSLILESASTNQTSMYLCASSSPGRKLSNQPQHFGDGTRLSIL.

The chain employs TRBV13 and TRBJ1-1, with TRBD1 as a possible D gene (5 bases). Germline loops: CDR1 PRHDT, CDR2 FYEKMQ (reference sequence). The CDR3 consists of 15 residues. V lost 0 bases, J lost 3 bases, and 11 bases lay in between. In DNA, the CDR3 is TGTGCCAGCAGCTTAGGCCTGCAGGGCTACACTGAAGCTTTCTTT. This codes for CASSLGLQGYTEAFF.

The chain joins TRBV28 to TRBJ2-3, with 11 bases lining up with TRBD2. CDR3 length: 15 amino acids. Germline V gene sequence: CDR1 MDHEN, CDR2 SYDVKM. The trim removed 6 bases at V and 3 bases at J, leaving 5 bases unmatched. The CDR3 reads CASSVPSGRTDTQYF. The DNA of the CDR3 is TGTGCCAGCAGCGTGCCTAGCGGGAGGACAGATACGCAGTATTTT.

The rearrangement uses TRBV28 and TRBJ1-6; 12 bases fit TRBD1. CDR3 length equals 18 residues. CDR1 is MDHEN and CDR2 is SYDVKM in the germline V gene. With V trimmed by 4 bases and J by 8 bases, 12 bases remained unmatched. In DNA, the CDR3 is TGTGCCAGCAGTTCCGGGACAGGGGGCGTTCGAGTCGATTCACCCCTCCACTTT. Encoded protein: CASSSGTGGVRVDSPLHF.

This rearrangement joins TRBV30 to TRBJ2-7; 9 bases line up with TRBD1. Germline loops: CDR1 GTSNPN, CDR2 SVGIG (reference sequence). The length of the CDR3 is 14 residues. V lost 4 bases and J lost 4; bases outside the gene matches: 8. CDR3 bases: TGTGCCTGGAATACCGGGACAGGGATTTACGAGCAGTACTTC. Its protein is CAWNTGTGIYEQYF.

V and J are TRBV7-2 and TRBJ1-2; D possibly corresponds to TRBD1 (5 bases). Germline lookup yields CDR1 SGHTA and CDR2 FQGNSA. The length of the CDR3 is 17 residues. The V gene lost 0 bases and the J gene lost 8 bases, with 22 bases spanning the gap. CDR3: CASSLAGGTGAWGGYTF. In DNA form, the CDR3 reads TGTGCCAGCAGCTTAGCGGGGGGGACGGGCGCATGGGGAGGCTACACCTTC.

The gene calls are TRBV5-5 and TRBJ2-7; 10 nucleotides align to TRBD1. Germline-derived CDR1 and CDR2 are SGHKS and YYEKEE (reference sequence). The V segment lost 8 bases and the J segment 1 base; nucleotides outside the gene matches: 3. The CDR3 has 13 residues. The CDR3 bases are TGTGCCAGTGGGACAGGGGATTCCTACGAGCAGTACTTC. Translating it yields CASGTGDSYEQYF.

This clone was recorded a few times. The rearrangement joins TRBV3-1 (or the pseudogene TRBV3-2) to TRBJ1-2; D is possibly TRBD1 (5 bases). The CDR3 is made up of 12 amino acids. V lost 0 bases to trimming and J lost 12 bases, with 11 bases between them. The V gene's germline CDR1 is LGHDT and CDR2 YNNKEL (reference sequence). In DNA, the CDR3 is TGTGCCAGCAGCCAAGAACGGGGGGAACACACCTTC. As protein: CASSQERGEHTF.

In its sample, this clone was seen once. This chain joins TRBV7-8 and TRBJ2-2; weak D call: TRBD2 (5 bases). This CDR3 comprises 15 residues. The V end lost 5 bases, the J end lost 1 base, and 11 bases lay between the germline ends. Germline loops: CDR1 SGHVS, CDR2 FQNEAQ. The CDR3 DNA follows: TGTGCCAGCAGCCGCGTAGCGATGAACACCGGGGAGCTGTTTTTT. Protein: CASSRVAMNTGELFF.

The rearrangement joins TRBV21-1 to TRBJ1-5. TRBV21-1 has pseudogene status. This CDR3 is built from 18 residues. The CDR3 reads CASRTPRRGLYSNQPQHF. The CDR3 nucleotides read TGTGCCAGCAGAACCCCCCGGAGGGGCCTATATAGCAATCAGCCCCAGCATTTT.

This chain uses TRBV3-1 (or the pseudogene TRBV3-2) with TRBJ2-5; 11 bases line up with TRBD1. CDR1 LGHDT and CDR2 YNNKEL come from the germline V gene (reference sequence). This CDR3 is 15 amino acids long. The V and J ends lost 6 bases and 4 bases, in that order; junction bases with no gene match: 7. Here the CDR3 DNA reads TGTGCCAGCAGACCGGACAGGGGGCGAGGAGAGACCCAGTACTTC. Translating gives CASRPDRGRGETQYF.

This clone was seen only a few times. The V and J genes are TRBV3-1 (or the pseudogene TRBV3-2) and TRBJ2-7; TRBD2 aligns across 10 bases. Germline CDR1 LGHDT, CDR2 YNNKEL (reference sequence). The junction had 3 bases not matched to a gene; V was cut back by 4 bases and J by 6 bases. The CDR3 is made up of 13 amino acids. As DNA, the CDR3 is TGTGCCAGCAGCCGCATAGCGGGAGGCGAGCAGTACTTC. The encoded protein is CASSRIAGGEQYF.

This clone was found a few times. The J gene is TRBJ2-6, the V gene TRBV27; weak D call: TRBD2 (5 bases). The ends were cut back, 5 bases at V and 1 base at J, with 12 bases in the middle. The germline gives CDR1 MNHEY, CDR2 SMNVEV (reference sequence). CDR3 length equals 16 residues. CDR3 in amino acids: CASSLRTGSGANVLTF. DNA for the CDR3: TGTGCCAGCAGTCTCCGGACGGGGTCTGGGGCCAACGTCCTGACTTTC.

The chain uses TRBV29-1 and TRBJ2-1, with D possibly TRBD1 on 5 matching bases. The CDR3 loop spans 15 amino acids. The germline V gene has CDR1 SQVTM and CDR2 ANQGSEA. The germline V and J ends were trimmed by 3 bases and 4 bases, with 16 bases remaining between them. The CDR3 DNA reads as TGCAGCGTTGATACTCAGGGCGAACCTTACAATGAGCAGTTCTTC. Its protein product is CSVDTQGEPYNEQFF.

The rearrangement uses TRBV14 and TRBJ2-3, with 7 positions matching TRBD1. Germline loops: CDR1 SGHDN, CDR2 FVKESK. J lost 6 bases, V lost 4 bases, and 16 bases had no gene match. The CDR3 contains 17 residues. This CDR3 reads CASSLRRGTAQVDTQYF. Here the CDR3 DNA reads TGTGCCAGCAGCCTCCGCCGAGGGACAGCTCAGGTGGATACGCAGTATTTT.

The rearrangement uses TRBV10-3 and TRBJ2-7; 8 nucleotides match TRBD1. After removal of 2 bases from V and 3 bases from J, the junction contained 3 bases not matched to a gene. CDR3 length equals 14 residues. Germline-derived CDR1 and CDR2 are ENHRY and SYGVKD. CDR3 loop: CAISENRGDYEQYF. CDR3 coding DNA: TGTGCCATCAGTGAGAACAGGGGGGACTACGAGCAGTACTTC.

The chain recombines TRBV6-6 with TRBJ1-3, with a possible D match to TRBD1 (6 bases). V shed 5 bases and J shed 0 bases, with 17 bases lying between them. CDR1 is MNHNY and CDR2 is SVGAGI in the germline V gene (reference sequence). The CDR3 has 17 residues. The DNA for the CDR3 is TGTGCCAGCAGTCAATCCTCCGGGACAAGCTCTGGAAACACCATATATTTT. It is translated as CASSQSSGTSSGNTIYF.

The chain combines TRBV28 with TRBJ1-3; 7 bases are a match to TRBD1. CDR1 and CDR2 (germline): MDHEN, SYDVKM. Trimming cost V 7 bases and J 1 base; bases outside gene matches: 4. The CDR3 contains 14 residues. The DNA of the CDR3 is TGTGCCAGCACTCCAGGGGGTTCTGGAAACACCATATATTTT. It yields the protein CASTPGGSGNTIYF. Supplemented by reference TRBV28 and TRBJ1-3, the full variable domain reads DVKVTQSSRYLVKRTGEKVFLECVQDMDHENMFWYRQDPGLGLRLIYFSYDVKMKEKGDIPEGYSVSREKKERFSLILESASTNQTSMYLCASTPGGSGNTIYFGEGSWLTVV.